This T cell receptor (beta chain) is drawn from a study of blood T cells in healthy people across ages. Overall study results and limits: Roughly linearly, TCR beta diversity per million T cells fell as age increased. Whereas aged donors had fewer naive CD4+ cells, long-lived donors had more of them and higher diversity.

This clonotype showed up just a few times. Its antigen is still unknown. For the second PCR, which ran for about 7 to 11 cycles, a sample-barcoded 5' primer and a J-beta primer mix were used. TCRdb re-derived calls from the 5' RACE reads in MiXCR, one entry per CDR3 protein. The repertoire holds some 1.8 million distinct CDR3 sequences, with approximately 39% as singletons. In each sample, at least 7 million PBMCs were isolated. V was trimmed by 4 bases and J by 4 bases, leaving 13 bases between them. This CDR3 contains 15 residues. Germline V gene lookup returns CDR1 LGHNA and CDR2 YSLEER. Specimen: blood. This clonotype was sampled from a human donor in good health. The rearrangement joins TRBV4-3 to TRBJ1-4; D not certain. The CDR3 nucleotides read TGCGCCAGCAGCCCAAGAGGAGGGAATAATGAAAAACTGTTTTTT. It encodes CASSPRGGNNEKLFF.